This T cell receptor (beta chain) was found in a study of early T cells in non-severe SARS-CoV-2 infection. Deletions cut 2 bases from V and 1 base from J, with 7 bases between. Germline CDR1 SGHTA, CDR2 FQGNSA. The CDR3 covers 14 residues. Individual cDNA molecules received unique molecular identifiers. TCRdb called the 5' RACE reads again in MiXCR, with one record for every CDR3 protein. The table records more than 95,000 distinct CDR3 sequences, 9.5% to 12% of them present only once. This clonotype was detected many times. The rearrangement joins TRBV7-2 to TRBJ2-3; D is undetermined. The source was whole blood, collected at baseline. The TCR was taken from an adult who was a healthcare worker with PCR-confirmed SARS-CoV-2 infection or an uninfected control (not recorded which). The CDR3 DNA reads TGTGCCAGCAGCTTAACCAGCGGCACAGATACGCAGTATTTT. Translating it yields CASSLTSGTDTQYF.